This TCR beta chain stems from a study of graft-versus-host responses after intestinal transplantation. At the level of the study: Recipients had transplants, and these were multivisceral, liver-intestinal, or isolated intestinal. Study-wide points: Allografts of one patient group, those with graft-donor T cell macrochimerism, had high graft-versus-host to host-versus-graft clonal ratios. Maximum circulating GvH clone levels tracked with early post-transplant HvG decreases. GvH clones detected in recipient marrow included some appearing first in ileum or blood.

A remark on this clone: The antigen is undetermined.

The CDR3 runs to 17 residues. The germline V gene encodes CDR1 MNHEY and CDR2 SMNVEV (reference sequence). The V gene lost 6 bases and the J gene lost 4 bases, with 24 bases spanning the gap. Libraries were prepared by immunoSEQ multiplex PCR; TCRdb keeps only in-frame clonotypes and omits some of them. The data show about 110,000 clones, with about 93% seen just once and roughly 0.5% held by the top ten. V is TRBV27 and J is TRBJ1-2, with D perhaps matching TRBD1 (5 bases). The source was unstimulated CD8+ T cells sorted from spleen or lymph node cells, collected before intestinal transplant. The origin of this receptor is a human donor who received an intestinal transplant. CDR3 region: CASSRLGRVPGAYGYTF. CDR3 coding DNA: TGTGCCAGCAGCCGGCTGGGCAGGGTGCCCGGGGCCTATGGCTACACCTTC.